This T cell receptor beta chain was observed in a study of beta chain features in type 1 diabetes. General study results and limits: The cDNA sequencing approach could over-represent high-TCR-expressing cells. TCRB repertoires of naive, central memory and Treg cells appeared more similar among patients than among healthy donors.

The CDR3 loop spans 18 amino acids. In germline, CDR1 is SGDLS, CDR2 YYNGEE. J was trimmed by 3 bases and V by 3 bases; bases with no gene match: 13. Each sorted fraction was over 95% pure. A few counts support this clone. Its antigen is not known. Sequenced material consisted of expressed TCRB transcripts (all of the isolated RNA was reverse transcribed). Some clones are missing from TCRdb's copy, which holds only in-frame ones; the method was immunoSEQ multiplex PCR. The sample consists of approximately 150,000 clones, approximately 9.9% of them appearing once. Sequencing input: central memory CD4+ T cells from blood. The V call is TRBV9, the J call TRBJ2-5; 11 nucleotides agree with TRBD2. The sequence came from a woman younger than 35 in good health. CDR3 amino acids: CASSAPAPLLAGEETQYF. CDR3 DNA: TGTGCCAGCAGCGCCCCTGCGCCACTACTAGCGGGGGAAGAGACCCAGTACTTC.